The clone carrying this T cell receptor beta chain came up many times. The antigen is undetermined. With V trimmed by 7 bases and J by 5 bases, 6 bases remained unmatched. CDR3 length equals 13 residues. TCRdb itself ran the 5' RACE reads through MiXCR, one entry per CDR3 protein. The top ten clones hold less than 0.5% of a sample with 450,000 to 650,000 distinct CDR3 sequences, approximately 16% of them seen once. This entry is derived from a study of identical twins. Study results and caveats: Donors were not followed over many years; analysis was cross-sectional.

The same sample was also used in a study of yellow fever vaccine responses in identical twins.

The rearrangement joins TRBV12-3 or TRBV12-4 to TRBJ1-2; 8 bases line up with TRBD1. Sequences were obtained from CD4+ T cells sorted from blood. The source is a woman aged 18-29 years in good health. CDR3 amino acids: CASNPGTGYGYTF. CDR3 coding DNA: TGTGCCAGCAACCCCGGGACAGGATATGGCTACACCTTC.